These T cell receptor beta chains were read from a single sample in a study of CXCR3-negative and CXCR3-positive naive CD8 T cells. After re-calling the 5' RACE reads, TCRdb lists one entry per CDR3 protein, DNA absent. This table lists 50,000 to 55,000 distinct CDR3 sequences. Sequenced sample: naive CXCR3- CD8+ T cells from blood. These receptors came from a human donor in good health. Some clones in this sample may be carry-over from other donors' samples. The CDR3 runs from the conserved cysteine through the conserved F or W. The size entry is marked missing in some rows and otherwise reads once, few, many or a size class.

CDR3aa	len	j_gene	abundance	v_gene
CASSEIPRRIYEQYF	15	TRBJ2-7	NA	TRBV11-2
CASSAGDVGPGWYEQYF	17	TRBJ2-7	NA	TRBV5-1
CASSFGQYSYEQYF	14	TRBJ2-7	medium-sized	TRBV5-1
CASSLKGQGWETQYF	15	TRBJ2-5	NA	TRBV7-2
CASSLWFGFNNEQFF	15	TRBJ2-1	NA	TRBV4-3
CASRLGNTEAFF	12	TRBJ1-1	NA	TRBV27
CASSFGTGGDEQFF	14	TRBJ2-1	NA	TRBV5-1
CASSPPGGIFQYEQYF	16	TRBJ2-7	NA	TRBV13
CASSVETASGELFF	14	TRBJ2-2	NA	TRBV9
CASSLSVLEGLSYEQYF	17	TRBJ2-7	NA	TRBV28
CASSKTLSHMQYF	13	TRBJ2-3	NA	TRBV28
CSVRGPGKFYEQYF	14	TRBJ2-7	NA	TRBV29-1
CASNGGGARLTDTQYF	16	TRBJ2-3	NA	TRBV7-9
CASRPQGVYGYTF	13	TRBJ1-2	NA	TRBV6-5
CSVSQGAFYEQYF	13	TRBJ2-7	NA	TRBV29-1
CASSDREGQPQHF	13	TRBJ1-5	NA	TRBV27
CSVAGGPYNEQFF	13	TRBJ2-1	NA	TRBV29-1
CASSQLGSYGYTF	13	TRBJ1-2	NA	TRBV28
CASSPSASHEQYF	13	TRBJ2-7	NA	TRBV7-2
CASNEFGHEQYF	12	TRBJ2-7	NA	TRBV28
CASSQPQQGNEQYF	14	TRBJ2-7	NA	TRBV4-1
CASSHAPGLADNIQYF	16	TRBJ2-4	NA	TRBV4-1
CASSPRVSAQETQYF	15	TRBJ2-5	NA	TRBV7-9
CASREWKGQETQYF	14	TRBJ2-5	NA	TRBV28
CSVEALAGYPTDTQYF	16	TRBJ2-3	NA	TRBV29-1
CASTPTSGGADYNEQFF	17	TRBJ2-1	NA	TRBV28
CSARTEGPYNEQFF	14	TRBJ2-1	NA	TRBV20-1
CASSARPMNTEAFF	14	TRBJ1-1	NA	TRBV12-3/TRBV12-4
CAWSSSGGETQYF	13	TRBJ2-5	NA	TRBV30
CASSEFEGWESETQYF	16	TRBJ2-5	NA	TRBV25-1
CASSVEGIDEQFF	13	TRBJ2-1	NA	TRBV9
CASSESGIQSLSGNTIYF	18	TRBJ1-3	NA	TRBV2
CASSLFRGPEWETQYF	16	TRBJ2-5	NA	TRBV28
CASSPFAGGYEQYF	14	TRBJ2-7	NA	TRBV6-5
CASNEALAATEAFF	14	TRBJ1-1	NA	TRBV4-3
CASSLPPGSTDTQYF	15	TRBJ2-3	NA	TRBV4-1
CSVDGGLAGARTDTQYF	17	TRBJ2-3	NA	TRBV29-1
CASSRGSQGEPQHF	14	TRBJ1-5	NA	TRBV18
CASTKIGDRGLANYGYTF	18	TRBJ1-2	NA	TRBV7-9
CSVEDREGAYEQHF	14	TRBJ2-7	NA	TRBV29-1
CSARTDRSSYEQYF	14	TRBJ2-7	NA	TRBV20-1
CASSGDRNTEAFF	13	TRBJ1-1	medium-sized	TRBV7-6
CASSPHGHLNTEAFF	15	TRBJ1-1	NA	TRBV7-6
CSVGQGNPGQGGEQFF	16	TRBJ2-1	medium-sized	TRBV29-1
CASRVSGFEDEQFF	14	TRBJ2-1	NA	TRBV19
CASSLGQGVPNIVGTSGPEEQYF	23	TRBJ2-7	NA	TRBV14
CSVEVGTGYSRGEQYF	16	TRBJ2-7	NA	TRBV29-1
CSVSPGLGHEQYF	13	TRBJ2-7	NA	TRBV29-1
CASSSTRGQESFF	13	TRBJ1-1	NA	TRBV4-1
CASSSGIGENEQFF	14	TRBJ2-1	NA	TRBV5-1
CSAQFSSYEQYF	12	TRBJ2-7	medium-sized	TRBV29-1
CASSFRGDTQYF	12	TRBJ2-3	NA	TRBV27